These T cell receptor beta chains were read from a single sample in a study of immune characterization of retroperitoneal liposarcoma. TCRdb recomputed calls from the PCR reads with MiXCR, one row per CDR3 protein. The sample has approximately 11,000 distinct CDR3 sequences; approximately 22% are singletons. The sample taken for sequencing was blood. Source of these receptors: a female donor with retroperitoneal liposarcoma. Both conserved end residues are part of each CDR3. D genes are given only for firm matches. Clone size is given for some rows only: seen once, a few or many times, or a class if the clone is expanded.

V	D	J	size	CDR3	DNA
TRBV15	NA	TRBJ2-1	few	CATSSGTQLYNEQFF	TGTGCCACCAGCAGCGGGACACAATTATACAATGAGCAGTTCTTC
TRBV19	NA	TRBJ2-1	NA	CATKQGSYNEQFF	TGTGCCACTAAGCAGGGCTCCTACAATGAGCAGTTCTTC
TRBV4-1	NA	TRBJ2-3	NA	CASSQVTGDTQYF	TGTGCCAGCAGCCAAGTGACTGGAGATACGCAGTATTTT
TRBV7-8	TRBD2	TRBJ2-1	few	CASSLGASGYNEQFF	TGTGCCAGCAGCTTAGGGGCTAGCGGCTACAATGAGCAGTTCTTC
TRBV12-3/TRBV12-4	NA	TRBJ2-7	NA	CAGHRGRGAYEQYF	TGTGCCGGACACAGGGGGCGGGGGGCGTACGAGCAGTACTTC
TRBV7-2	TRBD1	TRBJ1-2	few	CASSSRTGRGYTF	TGTGCCAGCAGCTCCCGGACAGGCAGGGGCTACACCTTC
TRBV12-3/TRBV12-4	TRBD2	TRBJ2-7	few	CASSRTSADYEQYF	TGTGCCAGCAGTCGGACTAGCGCGGACTACGAGCAGTACTTC
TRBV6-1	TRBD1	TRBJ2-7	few	CASSDGTGGHNEQYF	TGTGCCAGCAGTGATGGGACAGGGGGTCACAATGAGCAGTACTTC
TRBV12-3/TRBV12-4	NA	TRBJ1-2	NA	CASSSTGGGGLGGYGYTF	TGTGCCAGCAGTTCCACCGGCGGGGGAGGGTTGGGAGGCTATGGCTACACCTTC
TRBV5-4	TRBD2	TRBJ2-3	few	CASTPRASGGSTDTQYF	TGTGCCAGCACCCCCCGGGCCAGCGGGGGAAGCACAGATACGCAGTATTTT
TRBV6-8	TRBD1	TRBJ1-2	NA	CASKGGTGAYGYTF	TGTGCCAGCAAGGGGGGTACAGGGGCCTATGGCTACACCTTC
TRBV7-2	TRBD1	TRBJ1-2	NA	CASSPQGAVSGYTF	TGTGCCAGCAGCCCACAGGGGGCGGTGAGCGGCTACACCTTC
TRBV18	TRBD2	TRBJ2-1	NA	CASSPRRENEQFF	TGTGCCAGCTCACCACGGCGGGAGAATGAGCAGTTCTTC
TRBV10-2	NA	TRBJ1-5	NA	CASSEGGNQPQHF	TGCGCCAGCAGTGAGGGGGGCAATCAGCCCCAGCATTTT
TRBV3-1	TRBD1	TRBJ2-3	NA	CASSQEFDRGDTQYF	TGTGCCAGCAGCCAAGAATTCGACAGGGGAGATACGCAGTATTTT
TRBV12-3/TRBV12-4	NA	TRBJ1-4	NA	CASRTSARGGDEKLFF	TGTGCCAGCAGGACCTCGGCCAGGGGAGGGGATGAAAAACTGTTTTTT
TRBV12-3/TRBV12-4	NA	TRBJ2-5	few	CASSIQQETQYF	TGTGCCAGCAGCATCCAGCAAGAGACCCAGTACTTC
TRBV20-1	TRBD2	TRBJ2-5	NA	CSVTSGTETQYF	TGCAGTGTCACTAGCGGGACGGAGACCCAGTACTTC
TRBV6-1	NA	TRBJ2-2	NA	CASSLQYTGELFF	TGTGCCAGCAGTCTACAGTACACCGGGGAGCTGTTTTTT
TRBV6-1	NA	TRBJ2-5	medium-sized	CASSLSGAYQETQYF	TGTGCCAGCAGCCTTTCCGGGGCGTACCAAGAGACCCAGTACTTC
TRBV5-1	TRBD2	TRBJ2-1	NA	CASSLTSGNAYNEQFF	TGCGCCAGCAGCTTGACTAGCGGGAATGCCTACAATGAGCAGTTCTTC
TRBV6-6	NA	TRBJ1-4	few	CASSPRLGASEKLFF	TGTGCCAGCAGCCCACGCCTGGGGGCAAGTGAAAAACTGTTTTTT
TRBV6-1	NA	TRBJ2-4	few	CASIPWGERKNIQYF	TGTGCCAGCATCCCCTGGGGGGAACGGAAAAACATTCAGTACTTC
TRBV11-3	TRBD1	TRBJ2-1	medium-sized	CASSRQGRSVDEQFF	TGTGCCAGCAGTCGACAGGGGAGATCGGTAGATGAGCAGTTCTTC
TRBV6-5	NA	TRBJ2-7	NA	CASSYKAGATYEQYF	TGTGCCAGCAGTTACAAGGCAGGGGCCACCTACGAGCAGTACTTC
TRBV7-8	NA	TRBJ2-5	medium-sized	CASSSPGLSLETQYF	TGTGCCAGCAGCTCACCCGGGCTTTCGTTAGAGACCCAGTACTTC
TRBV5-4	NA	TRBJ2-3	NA	CASSLRRDLRTDTQYF	TGTGCCAGCAGCTTGCGTCGGGATTTGAGGACAGATACGCAGTATTTT
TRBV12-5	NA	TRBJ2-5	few	CASGLDSGTQYF	TGTGCTAGTGGTCTCGACAGCGGGACCCAGTACTTC
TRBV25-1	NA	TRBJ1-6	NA	CASSRQNNSPLHF	TGTGCCAGCAGTAGACAGAATAATTCACCCCTCCACTTT
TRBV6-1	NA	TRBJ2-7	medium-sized	CASSSWGAEQYF	TGTGCCAGCAGCAGCTGGGGAGCGGAGCAGTACTTC
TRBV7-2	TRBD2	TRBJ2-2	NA	CASSWTSGSAGTGELFF	TGTGCCAGCAGCTGGACTAGCGGGAGTGCGGGCACCGGGGAGCTGTTTTTT
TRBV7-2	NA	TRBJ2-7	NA	CASSLSRVYEQYF	TGTGCCAGCAGCTTATCCAGGGTATACGAGCAGTACTTC
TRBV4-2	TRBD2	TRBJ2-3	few	CASSASGSERDTQYF	TGTGCCAGCAGCGCGAGCGGGAGTGAACGAGATACGCAGTATTTT
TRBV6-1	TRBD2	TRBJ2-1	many	CASSGLAGVHEQFF	TGTGCCAGCAGTGGGCTAGCGGGAGTACATGAGCAGTTCTTC
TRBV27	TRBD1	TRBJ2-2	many	CASTQSGQGNTGELFF	TGTGCCAGCACCCAGAGTGGACAGGGGAACACCGGGGAGCTGTTTTTT
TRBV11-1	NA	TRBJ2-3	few	CASSPGGAETDTQYF	TGTGCCAGCAGCCCCGGAGGGGCAGAGACAGATACGCAGTATTTT
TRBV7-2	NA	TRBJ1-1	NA	CASSLAGSANTEAFF	TGTGCCAGCAGCTTAGCCGGCAGCGCTAACACTGAAGCTTTCTTT
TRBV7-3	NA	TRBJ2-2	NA	CASSLARLAGELFF	TGTGCCAGCAGCTTAGCCCGGCTTGCCGGGGAGCTGTTTTTT
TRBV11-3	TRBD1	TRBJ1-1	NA	CASRRGQGNSEAFF	TGTGCCAGCAGGCGCGGACAGGGGAATTCTGAAGCTTTCTTT
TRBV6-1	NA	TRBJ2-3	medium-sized	CASSEGVQYTQYF	TGTGCCAGCAGTGAGGGGGTACAGTATACGCAGTATTTT
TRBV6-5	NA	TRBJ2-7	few	CASSPALVSSYEQYF	TGTGCCAGCAGCCCTGCACTGGTGAGCTCCTACGAGCAGTACTTC
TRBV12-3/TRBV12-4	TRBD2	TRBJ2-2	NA	CASTSGGTGELFF	TGTGCCAGCACTAGCGGAGGGACCGGGGAGCTGTTTTTT
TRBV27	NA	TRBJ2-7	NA	CASSVRGKEYEQYF	TGTGCCAGCAGTGTACGGGGGAAGGAGTACGAGCAGTACTTC
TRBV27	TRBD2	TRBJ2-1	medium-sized	CASSTGLAGRYNEQFF	TGTGCCAGCAGTACCGGACTAGCGGGAAGGTACAATGAGCAGTTCTTC
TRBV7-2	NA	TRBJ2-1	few	CASSLWGSGETQFF	TGTGCCAGCAGCTTATGGGGGAGTGGAGAGACCCAGTTCTTC
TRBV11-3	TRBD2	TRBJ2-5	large	CASSPGLAGRETQYF	TGTGCCAGCAGTCCAGGACTAGCGGGAAGGGAGACCCAGTACTTC
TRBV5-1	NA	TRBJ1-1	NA	CASTEGGGNTEAFF	TGCGCCAGCACCGAGGGCGGTGGAAACACTGAAGCTTTCTTT
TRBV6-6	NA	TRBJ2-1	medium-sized	CASSSGDSSYNEQFF	TGTGCCAGCAGTTCGGGCGACAGCTCCTACAATGAGCAGTTCTTC